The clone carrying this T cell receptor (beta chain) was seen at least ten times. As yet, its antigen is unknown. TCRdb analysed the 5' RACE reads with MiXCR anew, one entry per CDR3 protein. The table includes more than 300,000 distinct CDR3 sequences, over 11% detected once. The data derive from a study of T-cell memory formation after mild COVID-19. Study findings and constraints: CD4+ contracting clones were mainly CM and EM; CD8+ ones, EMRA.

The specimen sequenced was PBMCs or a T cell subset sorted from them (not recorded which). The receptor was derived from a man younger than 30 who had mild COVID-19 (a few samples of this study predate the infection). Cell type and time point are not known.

CDR3 sequence: CASVRIGGQETQYF. The CDR3 DNA is TGTGCCAGCGTTCGGATCGGGGGACAAGAGACCCAGTACTTC. The chain recombines TRBV7-2 with TRBJ2-5; a weak D match, TRBD2 (6 bases). Between the trimmed V and J ends, which lost 8 bases and 2 bases, there was a span of 15 bases. CDR1 SGHTA and CDR2 FQGNSA come from the germline V gene. The CDR3 covers 14 residues.